What follows is one TCR beta chain and its context. Looked up from germline, CDR1 is SGHNT and CDR2 is YYREEE (reference sequence). Trimming shortened V by 0 bases and J by 3 bases, and 9 bases separated the two germline ends. CDR3 size: 14 residues. The data were obtained in a study of blood T cell repertoires in COVID-19. Produced via immunoSEQ multiplex PCR; TCRdb's table is partial and in-frame only. The sample gives around 55,000 clones, roughly 90% of which show up once; approximately 14% is in the top ten. The clonotype originates from a human donor with active COVID-19. The donor label of this sample is uncertain. The sample consisted of peripheral blood. This chain joins TRBV5-4 and TRBJ1-1; no definite D call. CDR3 in amino acids: CASSLAPRYTEAFF. The CDR3 bases are TGTGCCAGCAGCTTGGCCCCTCGGTACACTGAAGCTTTCTTT.